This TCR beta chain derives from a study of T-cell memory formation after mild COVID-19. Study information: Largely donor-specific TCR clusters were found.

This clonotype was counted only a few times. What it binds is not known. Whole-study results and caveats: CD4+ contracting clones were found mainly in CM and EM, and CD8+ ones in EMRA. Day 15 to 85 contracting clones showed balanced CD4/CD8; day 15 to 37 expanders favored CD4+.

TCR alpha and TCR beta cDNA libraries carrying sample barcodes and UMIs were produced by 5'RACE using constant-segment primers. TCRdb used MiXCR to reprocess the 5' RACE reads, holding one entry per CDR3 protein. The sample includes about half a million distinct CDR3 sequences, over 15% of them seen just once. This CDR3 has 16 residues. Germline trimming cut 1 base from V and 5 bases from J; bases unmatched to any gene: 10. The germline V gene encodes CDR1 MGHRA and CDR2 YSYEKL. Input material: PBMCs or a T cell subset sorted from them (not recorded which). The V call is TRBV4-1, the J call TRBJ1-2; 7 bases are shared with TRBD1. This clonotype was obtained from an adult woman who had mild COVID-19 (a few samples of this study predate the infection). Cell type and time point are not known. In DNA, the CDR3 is TGCGCCAGCAGCCAAGCAAATCAGGGGGGCGCTTATGGCTACACCTTC. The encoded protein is CASSQANQGGAYGYTF.